This T cell receptor beta chain was identified in a study of identical twins. Study-wide results and limits: The conclusions drew on cross-sectional statistical analysis instead of tracking the same donors. The models systematically underestimated how much out-of-frame TCR alpha was shared in monozygotic twins.

Unique molecular identifiers were in the cDNA, with template-switch universal primer binding. TCRdb fed the 5' RACE reads into MiXCR, producing one record per CDR3 protein. The sample yields fewer than 250,000 distinct CDR3 sequences, more than 6.5% seen once. The donors were all healthy and Caucasian. This clonotype was seen at least ten times. The antigen remains unidentified. In germline, CDR1 is SQVTM, CDR2 ANQGSEA. The CDR3 loop spans 12 amino acids. V lost 0 bases, J lost 9 bases, and 9 bases lay in between. The same data also went into a second study, on yellow fever vaccine responses in identical twins.

The V gene is TRBV29-1, the J gene TRBJ2-1; D possibly corresponds to TRBD1 (5 bases). Specimen: memory (CD45RO+) T cells sorted from blood. The receptor was isolated from a woman in her late teens or twenties in good health. The CDR3 DNA reads TGCAGCGTTGAAGAAGGGGTCTCTGAGCAGTTCTTC. Protein sequence: CSVEEGVSEQFF.